This record covers a single T cell receptor (beta chain). The antigen is undetermined. The ends lost 3 bases at V and 4 bases at J; junction bases unmatched: 8. The CDR3 covers 15 residues. Germline V gene sequence: CDR1 LGHNA, CDR2 YNFKEQ. This record comes from a study of fetal regulatory T cell absence and autoimmunity. Whole-study context: Exocrine pancreas autoimmunity occurred in IPEX patients lacking clinical diabetes.

The assay was run at survey level. Profiling relied on immunoSEQ multiplex PCR, and the TCRdb table lists in-frame clones only, not all of them. The table has about 50,000 clones, about 79% seen once. Study outcomes and limitations: Cord blood and pancreas showed broadly similar TRB gene family usage. Oligoclonal TCR enrichment in pancreas over cord blood reached over 95-fold for some clones.

The receptor comes from a newborn boy with IPEX syndrome. The J gene is TRBJ2-7, the V gene TRBV4-2; 8 positions match TRBD2. Sequenced: cord blood. The CDR3 here is CASSQTGTREYEQYF. The CDR3 region has the DNA TGTGCCAGCAGCCAGACCGGGACTAGGGAATACGAGCAGTACTTC.